This section outlines one TCR beta chain sequence together with its context. Its binding antigen is unknown. Nothing much larger sits one base from this clone, and base qualities are not available. Reading the label with the study, this specimen's time point is: about 28 days (+/-7) after the second vaccine dose. Reading the label with the study, this specimen's treatment or condition is: meningococcal conjugate vaccine given as trial control. Vaccinee samples were obtained from the UK trials COV001 and COV002, which included a single-blind randomized controlled phase 2/3 trial of AZD1222 (ChAdOx1 nCoV-19) in healthy adults. For TCRbeta chain sequencing, PBMC samples were collected from trial participants at day 0 and at day 28 after the second dose. The source of the sample is a study of T cell responses to AZD1222 COVID-19 vaccine (dated by TCRdb to the early 2020s). At the level of the whole study: A total of 230 or so trial participants underwent TCR sequencing, of whom 207 received two doses of AZD1222 and about 25 received two doses of the MenACWY control vaccine. Trial participants were enrolled into age subgroups of 18-55, 56-69 and 70-plus years, which contained approximately 150, 28 and 58 TCR-sequenced participants, respectively. Paper-wide results and their limitations: After two AZD1222 doses, both the breadth and the depth of spike-specific TCRs were significantly higher than at day 0 and than in MenACWY recipients. The whole spike protein was spanned by vaccine-associated CD4 TCRs, and dominant responses were seen in regions 160-218 and 743-854. Conclusions about previously exposed vaccinees are limited, since just a handful of AZD1222 recipients were seropositive for SARS-CoV-2 at baseline. Reportedly, close to half of the unique spike-specific TCRs recognized epitopes lying outside the regions that are mutated in the B.1.351 and B.1.1.7 variants. In the small 56-69-year group, the increase in depth fell short of significance, most likely because of low power. Participants were mostly white British and included more females than males, and it was suggested by the authors that clonal diversity may have been underestimated. No day 14 peak-response samples were available, so repertoires were characterized only after the peak T cell response.

The CDR3 goes from the cysteine to the phenylalanine over 11 residues. This entry keeps only the CDR3 DNA: 33 bases, framed from base 1. The junction shows trimming of 2 bases on V and 8 bases on J, plus 8 bases between the germline ends. CDR1 is given as GTSNPN and CDR2 as SVGIG, both from the germline V gene (reference sequence). The CDR3 regions of human TCRbeta chains were analyzed by immunosequencing. Concerning the study's data processing: Repertoire TCRs were matched against a reference library of SARS-CoV-2-specific TCRs generated with the MIRA antigen-specificity platform. Breadth was defined as the fraction of unique TCRs that were SARS-CoV-2-associated, and depth was defined as the fraction of total T cells that were SARS-CoV-2-associated. Using the MIRA data, each spike-specific TCR was mapped to the spike region that the TCR reacts to and placed in a CD4 or CD8 class. Log10-transformed breadth and depth values were compared by one-way ANOVA with Sidak's multiple comparisons tests. Held by TCRdb, this immuneACCESS table contains in-frame sequences only and omits some clones. Under half of the omission traces to an unresolved V gene where checked; the cause of the rest is unknown. V and J calls and clone size are given by that table; D and trimming were obtained from the DNA. Recorded for this sample are about 100,000 clones; 86% of them occurred a single time. The leading ten clones occupy around 3.3% of the sample.

The input for sequencing was peripheral blood, taken 28 days after the second dose of the MenACWY control vaccine. The rearranged segments are TRBV30 and TRBJ2-3; the best D guess is TRBD2, with 5 bases matching. This clonotype was obtained from an adult who received the MenACWY meningococcal vaccine as a control. The DNA sequence follows: TGTGCCTGGAGTTACCGGGGTACGCAGTATTTT. It encodes CAWSYRGTQYF.